This T cell receptor beta chain was sequenced for a study of blood T cell repertoires in COVID-19. In the study overall: The United States, Italy and Spain provided the acute and convalescent COVID-19 samples. PBMCs, B-cell-depleted T cells, or T cells were the source of the cDNA or gDNA that made up the material.

V gave up 2 bases and J gave up 3 bases, with 7 bases separating them. The CDR3 has 13 residues. Germline V CDR1 and CDR2: MRHNA, SNTAGT. A Seattle source enrolled patients during active infection and followed them longitudinally. In the study's own analysis: From reference gene primer amplification, estimates of nucleated cell counts were derived. The assay was immunoSEQ multiplex PCR, and TCRdb's table has in-frame clones only and misses some. V, J and clone size reflect that table, while D and trimming were determined from the DNA. This sample has roughly 130,000 clones, with roughly 90% found just once.

The sample was peripheral blood. This sequence originates from a human donor with COVID-19, enrolled during active disease. The donor label of this sample is uncertain. The chain couples TRBV6-4 to TRBJ1-1; the D is unclear. The CDR3: CASSDNGDTEAFF. The DNA of the CDR3 is TGTGCCAGCAGTGACAACGGGGACACTGAAGCTTTCTTT.